Below, one T cell receptor beta chain is given with its context. Its ends do not fully match the called genes, so a read error is possible. This entry belongs to a study of tumor and adjacent non-tumor tissue in lung cancer. A modified ARM-PCR protocol with three rounds of nested PCR amplified TCRbeta. MiXCR was run by TCRdb on the multiplex PCR reads, yielding one entry per CDR3 protein. The data contain about 78,000 distinct CDR3 sequences, 75% to 90% of them singletons. No cell sorting was done before RNA was extracted from the tissue. CDR1 and CDR2 (germline): MNHNS, SASEGT. CDR3 length equals 12 residues.

Sequencing input: lung tumor tissue. The TCR sequence derives from a woman between 45 and 60 years old with non-small cell lung cancer. V gene TRBV6-1 combines with J gene TRBJ2-7; 7 bases line up with TRBD2. This CDR3 reads CASSGDYSEQYF. CDR3 in DNA: TGTGCCAGCTCCGGGGACTACTCCGAGCAGTATTTC.